The 24 T cell receptor beta chains reported below all come from one sample, sequenced in a study of CD8+ T cells in alopecia areata. RNA, once extracted, was reverse transcribed into cDNA for use as the sequencing template. TCRdb keeps only in-frame clones here, not all; method: immunoSEQ multiplex PCR. This table has some 99,000 clones, around 60% appearing once. Treatment meaning: oral pan-JAK inhibitor, 5-10 mg twice daily. Sequenced material: CD8+ T cells sorted from blood, taken at week 4, from a patient treated with tofacitinib. The receptors come from a human donor with alopecia areata.

This clone occurred once. V is TRBV7-9 and J is TRBJ2-7; the D is unclear. CDR3 length: 13 amino acids. Looked up from germline, CDR1 is SEHNR and CDR2 is FQNEAQ (reference sequence). The V end lost 5 bases, the J end lost 2 bases, and 10 bases lay between the germline ends. The CDR3 DNA reads TGTGCCAGCAGCACGACTCTTCCCTACGAGCAGTACTTC. Protein: CASSTTLPYEQYF.

This clone has just a few counts. The chain carries TRBV10-3 and TRBJ2-1; 11 bases match TRBD2. Germline lookup yields CDR1 ENHRY and CDR2 SYGVKD. The trim removed 10 bases at V and 13 bases at J, leaving 9 bases unmatched. The CDR3 totals 12 residues. CDR3 DNA sequence: TGTGCCACCCAGGGACTAGCGGAGGCCCAGTTCTTC. It specifies CATQGLAEAQFF.

The chain combines TRBV9 with TRBJ2-4; 7 positions match TRBD1. After removal of 3 bases from V and 0 bases from J, the junction contained 15 bases not matched to a gene. CDR1 is SGDLS and CDR2 is YYNGEE in the germline V gene. The CDR3 has 19 amino acids. CDR3 in amino acids: CASSAYGTANYGAKNIQYF. The CDR3 DNA follows: TGTGCCAGCAGCGCATACGGGACAGCAAACTATGGAGCCAAAAACATTCAGTACTTC.

The rearrangement uses TRBV19 and TRBJ2-1; unclear D gene. Trimming stripped 3 bases from V and 7 bases from J, with 10 bases between. Germline V gene sequence: CDR1 LNHDA, CDR2 SQIVND (reference sequence). The CDR3 is made up of 13 amino acids. The CDR3 sequence: CASSISYTNEQFF. The CDR3 bases are TGTGCCAGTAGTATCAGCTACACGAATGAGCAGTTCTTC.

The CDR3 loop reads CASRPSGGAYEQYF. The CDR3 bases are TGCGCCAGCAGGCCTAGCGGGGGGGCCTACGAGCAGTACTTC. The chain uses TRBV5-1 and TRBJ2-7; TRBD2 matches at 12 bases. CDR3 size: 14 residues. The ends lost 5 bases at V and 2 bases at J; junction bases unmatched: 2. The germline V gene encodes CDR1 SGHRS and CDR2 YFSETQ.

This clone was counted between two and nine times. The chain couples TRBV11-2 to TRBJ2-5, with 8 bases matching TRBD2. V lost 5 bases and J lost 4; bases outside the gene matches: 6. The length of the CDR3 is 14 residues. CDR1 SGHAT and CDR2 FQNNGV come from the germline V gene. The CDR3 DNA reads TGTGCCAGCAGCGCGGGACTAGGGAGAGAGACCCAGTACTTC. This translates into CASSAGLGRETQYF.

The genes are TRBV5-1 and TRBJ2-5; 11 nucleotides agree with TRBD1. The CDR3 loop spans 15 amino acids. Germline CDR1 SGHRS, CDR2 YFSETQ. V lost 4 bases, J lost 4 bases, and 6 bases stayed unmatched. CDR3 residues: CASSPGQGVGETQYF. The CDR3 DNA is TGCGCCAGCAGCCCGGGACAGGGGGTTGGAGAGACCCAGTACTTC.

This clone has only one observation. The J gene is TRBJ1-5, the V gene TRBV7-9; tentatively, D is TRBD1 (5 bases). Between the trimmed V and J ends, which lost 4 bases and 2 bases, there was a span of 9 bases. CDR1 is SEHNR, CDR2 FQNEAQ, per germline (reference sequence). CDR3 size: 14 residues. CDR3 sequence (DNA): TGTGCCAGCAGCTCAGGGACTGGCAATCAGCCCCAGCATTTT. Translated, it gives CASSSGTGNQPQHF.

Worth noting for this clone: Other DNA sequences in this sample translate to the same CDR3. The V gene is TRBV7-2, the J gene TRBJ2-7; 8 positions match TRBD2. Trimming at V came to 1 base and at J to 3 bases, leaving 5 bases not matched to a gene. Germline lookup yields CDR1 SGHTA and CDR2 FQGNSA. This CDR3 has 15 amino acids. The CDR3 protein is CASSLGLAGGYEQYF. The CDR3, as DNA: TGTGCCAGCAGCTTAGGCCTAGCGGGCGGCTACGAGCAGTACTTC.

The chain has TRBV9 and TRBJ1-2; the D is unclear. There are 13 residues in the CDR3. Germline V gene lookup returns CDR1 SGDLS and CDR2 YYNGEE. V was pared by 0 bases and J by 6 bases, with 9 bases between. Here the CDR3 DNA reads TGTGCCAGCAGCGTAGAGGGTAGGGATGGCTACACCTTC. Its translation: CASSVEGRDGYTF.

The CDR3 DNA sequence: TGTGCCAGCAGCCTCGTGAAGGGGAGTACTCGGGGGACCCAGTACTTC. Translation gives CASSLVKGSTRGTQYF. The V gene is TRBV27, the J gene TRBJ2-5; tentatively, D is TRBD1 or TRBD2 (5 bases each). CDR3 size: 16 residues. The V and J ends lost 6 bases and 7 bases respectively, with 24 bases between them. Germline CDR1 is MNHEY and CDR2 is SMNVEV (reference sequence).

The genes are TRBV9 and TRBJ1-5; 7 nucleotides agree with TRBD1. V shed 4 bases, J shed 1 base, and the junction held 5 bases outside the gene matches. The CDR3 loop spans 15 amino acids. Germline assignment: CDR1 SGDLS and CDR2 YYNGEE. CDR3 bases: TGTGCCAGCAGCCTGGACAGGACGAGCAATCAGCCCCAGCATTTT. Protein sequence: CASSLDRTSNQPQHF.

V and J are TRBV6-5 and TRBJ2-2; D is undetermined. V was shortened by 10 bases and J by 6 bases, with 9 bases between the two germline ends. The CDR3 length is 11 residues. CDR1 MNHEY and CDR2 SVGAGI come from the germline V gene. CDR3 sequence reads: CATRLSGELFF. In DNA form, the CDR3 reads TGTGCCACGAGGTTGTCCGGGGAGCTGTTTTTT.

V usage is TRBV7-9 and J usage is TRBJ2-7; 11 bases line up with TRBD1. This CDR3 has 15 residues. The germline CDR1 and CDR2 sequences are SEHNR and FQNEAQ (reference sequence). Trimming took 3 bases from V and 5 from J; bases not matched to a gene: 6. The CDR3: CASSFPGQGVNEQYF. The CDR3, as DNA: TGTGCCAGCAGCTTTCCGGGACAGGGGGTTAACGAGCAGTACTTC.

This clone showed up just a few times. This chain joins TRBV4-1 and TRBJ2-7; no clear D gene. The germline gives CDR1 MGHRA, CDR2 YSYEKL. V dropped 0 bases and J dropped 3 bases, with 6 bases sitting between them. CDR3 length equals 13 residues. The CDR3 protein is CASSQDALYEQYF. The DNA of the CDR3 is TGCGCCAGCAGCCAAGACGCTCTCTACGAGCAGTACTTC.

The chain employs TRBV2 and TRBJ2-7, with unresolved D. The CDR3 is 10 amino acids. Germline assignment: CDR1 SNHLY and CDR2 FYNNEI. V lost 7 bases, J lost 6 bases, and 7 bases lay in between. CDR3 sequence reads: CASTDGEQYF. CDR3 DNA sequence: TGTGCCAGCACCGACGGCGAGCAGTACTTC.

V is TRBV5-4 and J is TRBJ2-3, with 9 bases lining up with TRBD1. CDR3 length equals 16 residues. V was pared by 2 bases and J by 4 bases, with 8 bases of the junction left unmatched. Looked up from germline, CDR1 is SGHNT and CDR2 is YYREEE (reference sequence). CDR3 amino acids: CASSFTPGQGADTQYF. The CDR3 nucleotides read TGTGCCAGCAGCTTTACCCCGGGACAGGGCGCAGATACGCAGTATTTT.

The V and J genes are TRBV27 and TRBJ2-7; D may be TRBD2 (5 bases). CDR3 length: 11 amino acids. Per the germline V gene, CDR1 is MNHEY and CDR2 is SMNVEV (reference sequence). Trimming left V 8 bases short and J 4 bases short, with 9 bases between. Here the CDR3 reads CASRRGYEQYF. For the CDR3, the DNA is TGTGCCAGCCGACGCGGGTACGAGCAGTACTTC.

J is TRBJ1-2 and V is TRBV7-9; the match to TRBD1 covers 8 bases. CDR3 length: 14 amino acids. From germline, CDR1 is SEHNR and CDR2 FQNEAQ (reference sequence). Unmatched junction bases numbered 11, after V lost 6 bases and J lost 8 bases. Here the CDR3 DNA reads TGTGCCAGCAGGAACCGGACAGGGCTTCCCGGCTACACCTTC. As protein: CASRNRTGLPGYTF.

This clone was counted at least ten times. The chain couples TRBV10-3 to TRBJ2-2, with D hard to call. Between the trimmed V and J ends, which lost 2 bases and 9 bases, there was a span of 7 bases. This CDR3 is built from 12 residues. Germline CDR1 reads ENHRY; CDR2 reads SYGVKD. CDR3 sequence reads: CAISEKERELFF. The CDR3 DNA is TGTGCCATCAGTGAGAAGGAAAGGGAGCTGTTTTTT.

This chain connects TRBV7-6 to TRBJ2-2; a weak D match, TRBD1 (7 bases). The CDR3 sequence is 15 residues long. The germline V gene encodes CDR1 SGHVS and CDR2 FNYEAQ. Trimming took 4 bases from V and 4 from J, leaving 13 bases between them. The CDR3 spells CASSSGGGRTGELFF. CDR3 DNA: TGTGCCAGCAGCTCAGGAGGGGGCCGCACCGGGGAGCTGTTTTTT.

V gene TRBV6-5 combines with J gene TRBJ2-2; D remains ambiguous. The ends were cut back, 4 bases at V and 0 bases at J, with 12 bases in the middle. The CDR3 runs to 16 residues. CDR1 MNHEY and CDR2 SVGAGI come from the germline V gene. The CDR3 nucleotides are TGTGCCAGCAGTTCGAAAGACAAAGCGAACACCGGGGAGCTGTTTTTT. Its protein is CASSSKDKANTGELFF.

CDR3 sequence: CASSESWTEAFF. The CDR3 coding sequence is TGCGCCAGCAGTGAGTCGTGGACTGAAGCTTTCTTT. The chain employs TRBV10-2 and TRBJ1-1; D unclear. Germline CDR1 is WSHSY and CDR2 is SAAADI. V gave up 0 bases and J gave up 5 bases, with 4 bases separating them. The CDR3 is 12 residues long.

Here the CDR3 DNA reads TGTGCCAGCAGTTCCCGCATACAGGGGGATGGCTACACCTTC. Amino acids: CASSSRIQGDGYTF. The rearrangement joins TRBV6-5 to TRBJ1-2; 8 bases fit TRBD1. Germline trimming cut 4 bases from V and 6 bases from J; bases unmatched to any gene: 7. The germline V gene has CDR1 MNHEY and CDR2 SVGAGI. The CDR3 has 14 amino acids.